This TCR beta chain comes out of a study of shared clonotypes between healthy human individuals. Remarks on this clone: Its antigen is undetermined.

The table came from immunoSEQ multiplex PCR; TCRdb's copy has only in-frame clones and leaves some out. The table has 450,000 to 700,000 clones, around 95% seen once. In germline, CDR1 is PRHDT, CDR2 FYEKMQ (reference sequence). V lost 5 bases and J 0 bases, leaving 14 bases between the germline ends. The CDR3 covers 15 residues. CD45RO-negative CD8 cells positively selected for CCR7 made up the naive population, which excluded terminally differentiated effector memory CD45RA+ cells. Donors, healthy HIV-negative adults, lacked recent acute infections or vaccinations. All of the donors resided in Nashville, Tennessee, and each was a Caucasian adult. Study observations and caveats: When naive CD4 clonotypes were compared across four donors, 4% to 5.5% were shared. When compared with the clonotypes that were shared by all four sorted-subset donors, the non-shared clonotypes turned out to have lower generation probabilities.

The rearrangement joins TRBV13 to TRBJ2-7; possible D gene TRBD2, 5 bases. The sequenced sample consisted of naive CD8+ T cells sorted from blood. The source is a woman under 40 in good health. CDR3 sequence reads: CASSKTGGISYEQYF. CDR3 bases: TGTGCCAGCAGCAAGACCGGAGGCATCTCCTACGAGCAGTACTTC.